This passage covers 26 T cell receptor beta chains from one sample sequenced in a study of cytomegalovirus exposure and HLA in healthy donors. With 60 Vbeta and 13 Jbeta primers, the PCR was carried out. Using immunoSEQ multiplex PCR, the repertoire was profiled, and TCRdb retains in-frame clones only, with some absent. The sample lists about 77,000 clones; about 80% were seen once. Input material: PBMCs. These receptors all stem from a woman in her thirties or forties in good health and CMV-seronegative.

This clone was seen only a few times. The rearrangement links TRBV5-1 to TRBJ1-4, with a possible D match to TRBD1 (5 bases). This CDR3 has 16 residues. Germline-derived CDR1 and CDR2 are SGHRS and YFSETQ. Deletions cut 3 bases from V and 0 bases from J, with 12 bases between. In nucleotides, the CDR3 is TGCGCCAGCAGCTGGGGGGACGTAGCAACTAATGAAAAACTGTTTTTT. Protein: CASSWGDVATNEKLFF.

The genes are TRBV19 and TRBJ2-1; possible D gene TRBD2, 6 bases. V lost 7 bases and J 3 bases, leaving 10 bases between the germline ends. The CDR3 spans 13 residues. In germline, CDR1 is LNHDA, CDR2 SQIVND (reference sequence). The CDR3 is CASNPGLYNEQFF. CDR3 DNA: TGTGCCAGTAACCCGGGACTCTACAATGAGCAGTTCTTC.

The chain combines TRBV7-9 with TRBJ1-1; D is uncertain. Germline V gene sequence: CDR1 SEHNR, CDR2 FQNEAQ (reference sequence). V gave up 4 bases and J gave up 1 base, with 22 bases separating them. The CDR3 spans 18 residues. CDR3 DNA sequence: TGTGCCAGCAGCTCCGGCTGGCGGGTGACGAACCCGAACACTGAAGCTTTCTTT. It codes for CASSSGWRVTNPNTEAFF.

The chain carries TRBV4-2 and TRBJ1-4, with 9 bases lining up with TRBD1. The J segment lost 4 bases and the V segment lost 1 base, leaving 4 bases of the junction unmatched. The V gene's germline CDR1 is LGHNA and CDR2 YNFKEQ. The CDR3 is made up of 16 amino acids. The CDR3 sequence: CASSQADRGINEKLFF. CDR3 in DNA: TGTGCCAGCAGCCAAGCGGACAGGGGAATTAATGAAAAACTGTTTTTT.

The count of this clone is one. The CDR3 DNA sequence: TGTGCCAGTCACCGACAGGGGGTGAGTGGGGCTTTCTTT. Translation gives CASHRQGVSGAFF. The chain recombines TRBV19 with TRBJ1-1; TRBD1 matches at 9 bases. There are 13 residues in the CDR3. Looked up from germline, CDR1 is LNHDA and CDR2 is SQIVND (reference sequence). V lost 8 bases and J lost 11; bases outside the gene matches: 12. Looking up the rest from reference TRBV19 and TRBJ1-1 gives the full variable domain: DGGITQSPKYLFRKEGQNVTLSCEQNLNHDAMYWYRQDPGQGLRLIYYSQIVNDFQKGDIAEGYSVSREKKESFPLTVTSAQKNPTAFYLCASHRQGVSGAFFGQGTRLTVV.

The V gene is TRBV4-1, the J gene TRBJ2-1; 7 bases align to TRBD2. The junction had 5 bases not matched to a gene; V was cut back by 0 bases and J by 3 bases. CDR1 and CDR2 from the germline V gene are MGHRA and YSYEKL. The CDR3 runs 16 residues. The CDR3, as DNA: TGCGCCAGCAGCCAAGATCGGGGGACTATCTACAATGAGCAGTTCTTC. It encodes CASSQDRGTIYNEQFF.

V and J are TRBV15 and TRBJ1-4, with 9 nucleotides matching TRBD1. J was trimmed by 0 bases and V by 0 bases; bases with no gene match: 8. The CDR3 length is 19 residues. CDR1 is LNHNV, CDR2 YYDKDF, per germline (reference sequence). The CDR3 loop is CATSRDSGTGTATNEKLFF. Here the CDR3 DNA reads TGTGCCACCAGCAGAGATTCTGGGACAGGGACAGCAACTAATGAAAAACTGTTTTTT.

This rearrangement joins TRBV5-1 to TRBJ1-3; perhaps TRBD1 as D (6 bases). The CDR3 loop spans 14 amino acids. Germline lookup yields CDR1 SGHRS and CDR2 YFSETQ. V lost 2 bases, J lost 4 bases, and 10 bases lay in between. The CDR3 loop reads CASSFGGQGNTIYF. The CDR3 nucleotides read TGCGCCAGCAGCTTTGGAGGACAGGGAAACACCATATATTTT.

This clone appeared once. V is TRBV19 and J is TRBJ2-2; the match to TRBD2 covers 11 bases. Germline V lookup: CDR1 LNHDA, CDR2 SQIVND (reference sequence). CDR3 size: 15 residues. The J segment lost 2 bases and the V segment lost 7 bases, leaving 3 bases of the junction unmatched. CDR3 amino acids: CASTTSGGNTGELFF. DNA of the CDR3: TGTGCCAGTACCACTAGCGGGGGCAACACCGGGGAGCTGTTTTTT.

This chain uses TRBV30 with TRBJ1-1; D unresolved. Germline CDR1 is GTSNPN and CDR2 is SVGIG (reference sequence). The germline V and J ends were trimmed by 3 bases and 1 base, with 9 bases remaining between them. This CDR3 comprises 13 residues. CDR3 sequence (DNA): TGTGCCTGGAGGGAGGAACAGAACACTGAAGCTTTCTTT. The encoded protein is CAWREEQNTEAFF.

V usage is TRBV7-2 and J usage is TRBJ1-4, with D perhaps matching TRBD1 (5 bases). V lost 3 bases and J lost 8, with 19 bases in between. This CDR3 is 16 amino acids long. CDR1 and CDR2 (germline): SGHTA, FQGNSA. The CDR3 spells CASSFPLGGAREKLFF. CDR3 bases: TGTGCCAGCAGCTTCCCCCTGGGAGGGGCGAGGGAAAAACTGTTTTTT.

The chain joins TRBV19 to TRBJ2-1, with 8 bases that match TRBD2. In germline, CDR1 is LNHDA, CDR2 SQIVND (reference sequence). After removal of 3 bases from V and 9 bases from J, the junction contained 10 bases not matched to a gene. The CDR3 sequence is 15 residues long. CDR3 nucleotide sequence: TGTGCCAGTAGTATCGGGACTAGACCTCCGGGTGAGCAGTTCTTC. This sequence encodes CASSIGTRPPGEQFF.

This clone was found a few times. The chain employs TRBV9 and TRBJ2-2, with D perhaps matching TRBD1 (5 bases). CDR3 length: 15 amino acids. V gave up 5 bases and J gave up 4 bases, with 15 bases separating them. Germline V lookup: CDR1 SGDLS, CDR2 YYNGEE. The CDR3 loop is CASSKFTRGTGELFF. Written as DNA, the CDR3 is TGTGCCAGCAGTAAATTTACAAGGGGCACCGGGGAGCTGTTTTTT.

The chain joins TRBV11-3 to TRBJ2-1, with D possibly matching TRBD1 (5 bases). The CDR3 is made up of 11 amino acids. The V and J ends lost 7 bases and 5 bases respectively, with 6 bases between them. Germline V gene sequence: CDR1 SGHNT, CDR2 YENEEA. CDR3 nucleotide sequence: TGTGCCAGCAAGGGGAACAATGAGCAGTTCTTC. It codes for CASKGNNEQFF. Drawing the rest from reference TRBV11-3 and TRBJ2-1, the complete variable domain is EAGVVQSPRYKIIEKKQPVAFWCNPISGHNTLYWYLQNLGQGPELLIRYENEEAVDDSQLPKDRFSAERLKGVDSTLKIQPAELGDSAVYLCASKGNNEQFFGPGTRLTVL.

The chain is built from TRBV15 and TRBJ2-3; 9 bases are a match to TRBD1. The CDR3 is made up of 16 amino acids. V lost 3 bases and J lost 0; bases outside the gene matches: 4. Looked up from germline, CDR1 is LNHNV and CDR2 is YYDKDF (reference sequence). The CDR3 loop reads CATSSHRGLSTDTQYF. DNA for the CDR3: TGTGCCACCAGCAGCCACAGGGGGCTTAGCACAGATACGCAGTATTTT.

A few counts support this clone. V is TRBV15 and J is TRBJ2-3, with a tentative D call TRBD2 (5 bases). Germline V gene data show CDR1 as LNHNV and CDR2 as YYDKDF (reference sequence). V lost 4 bases to trimming and J lost 3 bases, with 11 bases between them. The CDR3 totals 14 residues. This CDR3 reads CATSTAGPTDTQYF. CDR3 DNA: TGTGCCACCAGCACGGCGGGTCCTACAGATACGCAGTATTTT.

The genes are TRBV28 and TRBJ2-2, with D unclear. This CDR3 region has 14 residues. In germline, CDR1 is MDHEN, CDR2 SYDVKM. V was trimmed by 6 bases and J by 4 bases, leaving 12 bases between them. The CDR3 loop is CASRSETGTGELFF. In nucleotides, the CDR3 is TGTGCCAGCAGATCGGAGACGGGCACCGGGGAGCTGTTTTTT.

The V gene is TRBV7-2, the J gene TRBJ1-2; weak D call: TRBD1 (5 bases). In germline, CDR1 is SGHTA, CDR2 FQGNSA. Trimming took off 0 bases at V and 3 bases at J, with 8 bases between the two ends. CDR3 length: 14 amino acids. CDR3 DNA: TGTGCCAGCAGCTTAGCCAGGGCGGACTATGGCTACACCTTC. Translating it yields CASSLARADYGYTF.

This chain connects TRBV29-1 to TRBJ2-3, with TRBD2 matching 10 bases. Trimming took 8 bases from V and 3 from J; bases not matched to a gene: 5. The CDR3 contains 13 residues. Germline V gene sequence: CDR1 SQVTM, CDR2 ANQGSEA. CDR3 amino acids: CSTKGLATDTQYF. In DNA, the CDR3 is TGCAGCACGAAGGGACTAGCGACAGATACGCAGTATTTT.

The rearrangement uses TRBV29-1 and TRBJ2-6; a possible D gene is TRBD1 (6 bases). The germline CDR1 and CDR2 sequences are SQVTM and ANQGSEA. Trimming took 6 bases from V and 2 from J, leaving 11 bases between them. This CDR3 is built from 14 residues. CDR3 region: CSVAGVTGANVLTF. The CDR3 nucleotides read TGCAGCGTCGCAGGGGTTACTGGGGCCAACGTCCTGACTTTC.

This sequence joins TRBV6-1 and TRBJ1-2; D ambiguous. V lost 3 bases to trimming and J lost 8 bases, with 10 bases between them. The CDR3 contains 12 residues. The germline gives CDR1 MNHNS, CDR2 SASEGT. The CDR3 sequence: CASSDRPGGYTF. The CDR3, as DNA: TGTGCCAGCAGTGACAGGCCTGGAGGCTACACCTTC.

The table lists this clone with a few counts. The rearrangement joins TRBV12-5 to TRBJ1-1, with D unclear. The CDR3 extends over 11 amino acids. Per germline, CDR1 LGHNT and CDR2 FRNRAP. V was clipped by 5 bases and J by 11 bases, with 12 bases between them. CDR3 bases: TGTGCTAGTGGTCCGATGGGCCTGGCTTTCTTT. Its protein is CASGPMGLAFF. The full variable domain, in which reference TRBV12-5 and TRBJ1-1 provide the parts outside the CDR3, is DARVTQTPRHKVTEMGQEVTMRCQPILGHNTVFWYRQTMMQGLELLAYFRNRAPLDDSGMPKDRFSAEMPDATLATLKIQPSEPRDSAVYFCASGPMGLAFFGQGTRLTVV.

This chain connects TRBV6-1 to TRBJ2-7, with TRBD1 identical over 10 bases. V was pared by 8 bases and J by 4 bases, with 11 bases of the junction left unmatched. Per the germline V gene, CDR1 is MNHNS and CDR2 is SASEGT. The CDR3 covers 15 residues. This CDR3 is CASGKSGTGAYEQYF. For the CDR3, the DNA is TGTGCCAGCGGAAAGTCCGGGACAGGGGCTTACGAGCAGTACTTC.

This clone was observed once. The chain recombines TRBV25-1 with TRBJ1-5; 10 bases are shared with TRBD1. The junction had 3 bases not matched to a gene; V was cut back by 3 bases and J by 4 bases. CDR3 length: 15 residues. Germline V gene sequence: CDR1 MGHDK, CDR2 SYGVNS. CDR3 in amino acids: CASSDLDRGNQPQHF. For the CDR3, the DNA is TGTGCCAGCAGTGACTTGGACAGGGGGAATCAGCCCCAGCATTTT.

There are a few counts of this clone. DNA of the CDR3: TGTGCCACCAGCCTACCTTGGACAGGGGCCCCTTTGGCCTACGAGCAGTACTTC. Translating it yields CATSLPWTGAPLAYEQYF. This chain joins TRBV15 and TRBJ2-7, with TRBD1 identical over 9 bases. Germline V lookup: CDR1 LNHNV, CDR2 YYDKDF (reference sequence). This CDR3 has 18 residues. The V gene end was trimmed by 5 bases and the J gene end by 2 bases; junction bases not matched to a gene: 16.

CDR3 protein: CSVVQSGSHTDTQYF. The CDR3 DNA reads as TGCAGCGTTGTCCAGAGCGGGAGCCACACAGATACGCAGTATTTT. J is TRBJ2-3 and V is TRBV29-1; 8 nucleotides agree with TRBD2. After removal of 4 bases from V and 2 bases from J, the junction contained 8 bases not matched to a gene. The length of the CDR3 is 15 residues. CDR1 and CDR2 from the germline V gene are SQVTM and ANQGSEA.